This T cell receptor beta chain emerged from a study of blood T cell repertoires in COVID-19. Study as a whole: Donors in the United States, Italy and Spain gave samples during acute or convalescent COVID-19. PBMCs, B-cell-depleted T cells, or T cells provided the cDNA or gDNA that made up the material.

As originally analysed: Amplification with reference gene primers provided the estimates of nucleated cell counts. The protocol was immunoSEQ multiplex PCR, while the TCRdb copy is restricted to in-frame clones and leaves out a portion. V and J calls plus clone size are reproduced from that table; the DNA served to infer D and trimming. The sample holds 200,000 to 250,000 clones; 70% to 85% are singletons and the top ten take about 1.4%. Germline V gene lookup returns CDR1 SGHTA and CDR2 FQGNSA. The V and J ends lost 5 bases and 0 bases respectively, with 19 bases between them. This CDR3 is 17 amino acids long.

The sample comprised peripheral blood. This receptor was identified in a woman aged 40 to 50 who had recovered from COVID-19. This chain uses TRBV7-2 with TRBJ2-5; a weak D match, TRBD2 (5 bases). The CDR3 loop is CASSPSGVTQYQETQYF. The CDR3 bases are TGTGCCAGCAGCCCCTCCGGGGTTACTCAGTACCAAGAGACCCAGTACTTC.